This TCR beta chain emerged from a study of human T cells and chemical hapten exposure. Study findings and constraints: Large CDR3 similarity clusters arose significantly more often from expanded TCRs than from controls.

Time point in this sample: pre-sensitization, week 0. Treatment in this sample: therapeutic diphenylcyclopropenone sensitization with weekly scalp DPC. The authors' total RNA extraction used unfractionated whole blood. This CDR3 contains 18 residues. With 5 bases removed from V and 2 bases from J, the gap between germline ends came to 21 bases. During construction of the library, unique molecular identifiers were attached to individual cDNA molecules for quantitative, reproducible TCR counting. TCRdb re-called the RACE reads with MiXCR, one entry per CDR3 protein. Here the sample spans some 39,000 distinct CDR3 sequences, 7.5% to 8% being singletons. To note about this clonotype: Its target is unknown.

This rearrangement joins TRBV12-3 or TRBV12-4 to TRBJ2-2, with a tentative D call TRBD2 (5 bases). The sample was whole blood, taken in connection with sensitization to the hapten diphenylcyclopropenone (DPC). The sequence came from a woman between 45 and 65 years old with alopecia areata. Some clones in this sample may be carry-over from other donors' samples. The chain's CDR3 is CASSPPGRGWGNTGELFF. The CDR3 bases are TGTGCCAGCAGTCCTCCCGGCCGGGGATGGGGAAACACCGGGGAGCTGTTTTTT.